The 10 T cell receptor beta chains in this list originate from one sample, sequenced in a study of control samples from healthy donors and cancer patients. Sequencing was performed with immunoSEQ multiplex PCR; in TCRdb, only in-frame clones are kept and a portion is missing. The data show 100,000 to 150,000 clones, approximately 90% seen once. The sample taken for sequencing was blood. The receptor source for this set is a middle-aged man in good health.

CDR3 residues: CASSLYSGPAGELFF. CDR3 sequence (DNA): TGTGCCAGCAGCTTATATTCAGGTCCGGCCGGGGAGCTGTTTTTT. This chain links TRBV11-1 with TRBJ2-2; D uncertain. V was pared by 2 bases and J by 6 bases, with 13 bases between. There are 15 residues in the CDR3. CDR1 is SGHAT and CDR2 is FQDESV in the germline V gene (reference sequence). Combining the CDR3 with reference TRBV11-1 and TRBJ2-2 gives the whole variable domain EAEVAQSPRYKITEKSQAVAFWCDPISGHATLYWYRQILGQGPELLVQFQDESVVDDSQLPKDRFSAERLKGVDSTLKIQPAELGDSAMYLCASSLYSGPAGELFFGEGSRLTVL.

The chain uses TRBV30 and TRBJ1-2; TRBD1 is a possible D gene (6 bases). Germline CDR1 reads GTSNPN; CDR2 reads SVGIG (reference sequence). The germline V and J ends were trimmed by 5 bases and 8 bases, with 15 bases remaining between them. The CDR3 runs to 12 residues. CDR3 amino acids: CAWYLGAGGYTF. CDR3 nucleotide sequence: TGTGCCTGGTATTTGGGGGCAGGGGGCTACACCTTC.

The chain uses TRBV29-1 and TRBJ2-2; 8 bases align to TRBD1. V gave up 6 bases and J gave up 5 bases; unmatched junction bases: 8. The CDR3 has 14 amino acids. CDR1 is SQVTM and CDR2 is ANQGSEA in the germline V gene. This CDR3 reads CSVTQGARTGELFF. DNA for the CDR3: TGCAGCGTGACCCAGGGGGCGCGGACCGGGGAGCTGTTTTTT.

Remarks on this clone: Other DNA sequences in the sample encode the same CDR3. The J gene is TRBJ1-2, the V gene TRBV3-1 (or the pseudogene TRBV3-2); TRBD1 might be the D (5 bases). The CDR3 runs 13 residues. The germline CDR1 and CDR2 sequences are LGHDT and YNNKEL (reference sequence). Trimming left V 1 base short and J 4 bases short, with 7 bases between. CDR3 nucleotides: TGTGCCAGCAGCCAAGGCCAGGGCTATGGCTACACCTTC. It codes for CASSQGQGYGYTF.

The chain couples TRBV7-9 to TRBJ2-4; TRBD1 aligns across 8 bases. From germline, CDR1 is SEHNR and CDR2 FQNEAQ (reference sequence). This CDR3 comprises 13 residues. V lost 3 bases and J lost 13; bases outside the gene matches: 8. As DNA, the CDR3 is TGTGCCAGCAGCTTGGGACAGGATGGCCAGCAGTACTTC. Protein product: CASSLGQDGQQYF. Using reference TRBV7-9 and TRBJ2-4 for the parts outside the CDR3, the full variable domain is DTGVSQNPRHKITKRGQNVTFRCDPISEHNRLYWYRQTLGQGPEFLTYFQNEAQLEKSRLLSDRFSAERPKGSFSTLEIQRTEQGDSAMYLCASSLGQDGQQYFGAGTRLSVL.

CDR3 DNA sequence: TGTGCCAGTCGGCGTGGTGAGCAGTTCTTC. Protein sequence: CASRRGEQFF. V gene TRBV28 combines with J gene TRBJ2-1; D is ambiguous. The V end lost 9 bases, the J end lost 9 bases, and 9 bases lay between the germline ends. This CDR3 is built from 10 residues. Looked up from germline, CDR1 is MDHEN and CDR2 is SYDVKM.

The count of this clone is one. The rearrangement joins TRBV13 to TRBJ1-4; D is unclear. V lost 5 bases and J 8 bases, leaving 9 bases between the germline ends. Germline V gives CDR1 PRHDT, CDR2 FYEKMQ (reference sequence). The CDR3 consists of 12 residues. Here the CDR3 DNA reads TGTGCCAGCAGCCCATCCTCGGAAAAACTGTTTTTT. Encoded protein: CASSPSSEKLFF.

The chain uses TRBV7-3 and TRBJ1-6; D ambiguous. The CDR3 loop spans 13 amino acids. Germline V gene lookup returns CDR1 SGHTA and CDR2 FQGTGA. V was shortened by 2 bases and J by 9 bases, with 8 bases between the two germline ends. The chain's CDR3 is CASSLRGSSPLHF. CDR3 in DNA: TGTGCCAGCAGCTTACGCGGGAGTTCACCCCTCCACTTT. Drawing the rest from reference TRBV7-3 and TRBJ1-6, the complete variable domain is GAGVSQTPSNKVTEKGKYVELRCDPISGHTALYWYRQSLGQGPEFLIYFQGTGAADDSGLPNDRFFAVRPEGSVSTLKIQRTERGDSAVYLCASSLRGSSPLHFGNGTRLTVT.

The chain links TRBV30 to TRBJ1-6; the D gene is possibly TRBD1 (5 bases). Germline V gene lookup returns CDR1 GTSNPN and CDR2 SVGIG (reference sequence). V was clipped by 8 bases and J by 9 bases, with 17 bases between them. The CDR3 length is 13 residues. The CDR3 sequence: CAIGASGISPLHF. In DNA form, the CDR3 reads TGTGCCATCGGGGCCTCCGGGATTTCACCCCTCCACTTT.

The chain carries TRBV6-1 and TRBJ2-1, with a possible D match to TRBD2 (5 bases). The CDR3 is 14 residues long. Trimming stripped 2 bases from V and 14 bases from J, with 19 bases between. CDR1 MNHNS and CDR2 SASEGT come from the germline V gene. CDR3 sequence: CASSELEIGGRKFF. Here the CDR3 DNA reads TGTGCCAGCAGTGAATTAGAAATAGGAGGACGGAAGTTCTTC.